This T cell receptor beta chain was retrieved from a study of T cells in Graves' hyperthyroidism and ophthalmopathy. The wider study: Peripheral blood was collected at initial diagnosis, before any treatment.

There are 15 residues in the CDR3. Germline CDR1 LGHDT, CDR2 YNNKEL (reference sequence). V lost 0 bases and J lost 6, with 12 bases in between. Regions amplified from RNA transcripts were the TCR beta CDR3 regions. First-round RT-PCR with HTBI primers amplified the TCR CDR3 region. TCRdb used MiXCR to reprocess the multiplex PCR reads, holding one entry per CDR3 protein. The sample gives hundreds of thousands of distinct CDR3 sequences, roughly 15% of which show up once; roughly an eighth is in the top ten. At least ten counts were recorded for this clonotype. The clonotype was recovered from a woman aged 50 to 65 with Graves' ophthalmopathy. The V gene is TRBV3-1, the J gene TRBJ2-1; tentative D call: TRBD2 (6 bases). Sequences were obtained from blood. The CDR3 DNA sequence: TGTGCCAGCAGCCAAGACTCTCGCGGGGTCAATGAGCAGTTCTTC. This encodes CASSQDSRGVNEQFF.